This T cell receptor beta chain was documented in a study of T cells in women clearing cervical HPV infection. About the research overall: Cases: HPV16-related CIN3 or worse on histology, a couple of invasive cancers. Study-wide findings and caveats: A classifier using richness and V gene abundances reached an AUC of more than 0.75.

Note on this clone: Its antigen is undetermined. With the read ending 3 residues before the CDR3 end, the germline J gene is used to fill in that end.

V lost 0 bases to trimming and J lost 3 bases, with 6 bases between them. The CDR3 covers 13 residues. CDR1 is SEHNR and CDR2 is FQNEAQ in the germline V gene (reference sequence). Assay: immunoSEQ multiplex PCR; the TCRdb copy retains only in-frame clones and omits some. Its clone listing holds approximately 12,000 clones. The genes are TRBV7-9 and TRBJ2-7; D ambiguous. This TCR was sampled from a woman aged 18 to 69 with a cervical HPV16 infection that either progressed to CIN3+ or cleared (not recorded which). Material for sequencing was blood buffy coat. The CDR3 protein is CASSLATDYEQYF. CDR3 DNA (partial): TGTGCCAGCAGCTTAGCTACAGACTACGAG.